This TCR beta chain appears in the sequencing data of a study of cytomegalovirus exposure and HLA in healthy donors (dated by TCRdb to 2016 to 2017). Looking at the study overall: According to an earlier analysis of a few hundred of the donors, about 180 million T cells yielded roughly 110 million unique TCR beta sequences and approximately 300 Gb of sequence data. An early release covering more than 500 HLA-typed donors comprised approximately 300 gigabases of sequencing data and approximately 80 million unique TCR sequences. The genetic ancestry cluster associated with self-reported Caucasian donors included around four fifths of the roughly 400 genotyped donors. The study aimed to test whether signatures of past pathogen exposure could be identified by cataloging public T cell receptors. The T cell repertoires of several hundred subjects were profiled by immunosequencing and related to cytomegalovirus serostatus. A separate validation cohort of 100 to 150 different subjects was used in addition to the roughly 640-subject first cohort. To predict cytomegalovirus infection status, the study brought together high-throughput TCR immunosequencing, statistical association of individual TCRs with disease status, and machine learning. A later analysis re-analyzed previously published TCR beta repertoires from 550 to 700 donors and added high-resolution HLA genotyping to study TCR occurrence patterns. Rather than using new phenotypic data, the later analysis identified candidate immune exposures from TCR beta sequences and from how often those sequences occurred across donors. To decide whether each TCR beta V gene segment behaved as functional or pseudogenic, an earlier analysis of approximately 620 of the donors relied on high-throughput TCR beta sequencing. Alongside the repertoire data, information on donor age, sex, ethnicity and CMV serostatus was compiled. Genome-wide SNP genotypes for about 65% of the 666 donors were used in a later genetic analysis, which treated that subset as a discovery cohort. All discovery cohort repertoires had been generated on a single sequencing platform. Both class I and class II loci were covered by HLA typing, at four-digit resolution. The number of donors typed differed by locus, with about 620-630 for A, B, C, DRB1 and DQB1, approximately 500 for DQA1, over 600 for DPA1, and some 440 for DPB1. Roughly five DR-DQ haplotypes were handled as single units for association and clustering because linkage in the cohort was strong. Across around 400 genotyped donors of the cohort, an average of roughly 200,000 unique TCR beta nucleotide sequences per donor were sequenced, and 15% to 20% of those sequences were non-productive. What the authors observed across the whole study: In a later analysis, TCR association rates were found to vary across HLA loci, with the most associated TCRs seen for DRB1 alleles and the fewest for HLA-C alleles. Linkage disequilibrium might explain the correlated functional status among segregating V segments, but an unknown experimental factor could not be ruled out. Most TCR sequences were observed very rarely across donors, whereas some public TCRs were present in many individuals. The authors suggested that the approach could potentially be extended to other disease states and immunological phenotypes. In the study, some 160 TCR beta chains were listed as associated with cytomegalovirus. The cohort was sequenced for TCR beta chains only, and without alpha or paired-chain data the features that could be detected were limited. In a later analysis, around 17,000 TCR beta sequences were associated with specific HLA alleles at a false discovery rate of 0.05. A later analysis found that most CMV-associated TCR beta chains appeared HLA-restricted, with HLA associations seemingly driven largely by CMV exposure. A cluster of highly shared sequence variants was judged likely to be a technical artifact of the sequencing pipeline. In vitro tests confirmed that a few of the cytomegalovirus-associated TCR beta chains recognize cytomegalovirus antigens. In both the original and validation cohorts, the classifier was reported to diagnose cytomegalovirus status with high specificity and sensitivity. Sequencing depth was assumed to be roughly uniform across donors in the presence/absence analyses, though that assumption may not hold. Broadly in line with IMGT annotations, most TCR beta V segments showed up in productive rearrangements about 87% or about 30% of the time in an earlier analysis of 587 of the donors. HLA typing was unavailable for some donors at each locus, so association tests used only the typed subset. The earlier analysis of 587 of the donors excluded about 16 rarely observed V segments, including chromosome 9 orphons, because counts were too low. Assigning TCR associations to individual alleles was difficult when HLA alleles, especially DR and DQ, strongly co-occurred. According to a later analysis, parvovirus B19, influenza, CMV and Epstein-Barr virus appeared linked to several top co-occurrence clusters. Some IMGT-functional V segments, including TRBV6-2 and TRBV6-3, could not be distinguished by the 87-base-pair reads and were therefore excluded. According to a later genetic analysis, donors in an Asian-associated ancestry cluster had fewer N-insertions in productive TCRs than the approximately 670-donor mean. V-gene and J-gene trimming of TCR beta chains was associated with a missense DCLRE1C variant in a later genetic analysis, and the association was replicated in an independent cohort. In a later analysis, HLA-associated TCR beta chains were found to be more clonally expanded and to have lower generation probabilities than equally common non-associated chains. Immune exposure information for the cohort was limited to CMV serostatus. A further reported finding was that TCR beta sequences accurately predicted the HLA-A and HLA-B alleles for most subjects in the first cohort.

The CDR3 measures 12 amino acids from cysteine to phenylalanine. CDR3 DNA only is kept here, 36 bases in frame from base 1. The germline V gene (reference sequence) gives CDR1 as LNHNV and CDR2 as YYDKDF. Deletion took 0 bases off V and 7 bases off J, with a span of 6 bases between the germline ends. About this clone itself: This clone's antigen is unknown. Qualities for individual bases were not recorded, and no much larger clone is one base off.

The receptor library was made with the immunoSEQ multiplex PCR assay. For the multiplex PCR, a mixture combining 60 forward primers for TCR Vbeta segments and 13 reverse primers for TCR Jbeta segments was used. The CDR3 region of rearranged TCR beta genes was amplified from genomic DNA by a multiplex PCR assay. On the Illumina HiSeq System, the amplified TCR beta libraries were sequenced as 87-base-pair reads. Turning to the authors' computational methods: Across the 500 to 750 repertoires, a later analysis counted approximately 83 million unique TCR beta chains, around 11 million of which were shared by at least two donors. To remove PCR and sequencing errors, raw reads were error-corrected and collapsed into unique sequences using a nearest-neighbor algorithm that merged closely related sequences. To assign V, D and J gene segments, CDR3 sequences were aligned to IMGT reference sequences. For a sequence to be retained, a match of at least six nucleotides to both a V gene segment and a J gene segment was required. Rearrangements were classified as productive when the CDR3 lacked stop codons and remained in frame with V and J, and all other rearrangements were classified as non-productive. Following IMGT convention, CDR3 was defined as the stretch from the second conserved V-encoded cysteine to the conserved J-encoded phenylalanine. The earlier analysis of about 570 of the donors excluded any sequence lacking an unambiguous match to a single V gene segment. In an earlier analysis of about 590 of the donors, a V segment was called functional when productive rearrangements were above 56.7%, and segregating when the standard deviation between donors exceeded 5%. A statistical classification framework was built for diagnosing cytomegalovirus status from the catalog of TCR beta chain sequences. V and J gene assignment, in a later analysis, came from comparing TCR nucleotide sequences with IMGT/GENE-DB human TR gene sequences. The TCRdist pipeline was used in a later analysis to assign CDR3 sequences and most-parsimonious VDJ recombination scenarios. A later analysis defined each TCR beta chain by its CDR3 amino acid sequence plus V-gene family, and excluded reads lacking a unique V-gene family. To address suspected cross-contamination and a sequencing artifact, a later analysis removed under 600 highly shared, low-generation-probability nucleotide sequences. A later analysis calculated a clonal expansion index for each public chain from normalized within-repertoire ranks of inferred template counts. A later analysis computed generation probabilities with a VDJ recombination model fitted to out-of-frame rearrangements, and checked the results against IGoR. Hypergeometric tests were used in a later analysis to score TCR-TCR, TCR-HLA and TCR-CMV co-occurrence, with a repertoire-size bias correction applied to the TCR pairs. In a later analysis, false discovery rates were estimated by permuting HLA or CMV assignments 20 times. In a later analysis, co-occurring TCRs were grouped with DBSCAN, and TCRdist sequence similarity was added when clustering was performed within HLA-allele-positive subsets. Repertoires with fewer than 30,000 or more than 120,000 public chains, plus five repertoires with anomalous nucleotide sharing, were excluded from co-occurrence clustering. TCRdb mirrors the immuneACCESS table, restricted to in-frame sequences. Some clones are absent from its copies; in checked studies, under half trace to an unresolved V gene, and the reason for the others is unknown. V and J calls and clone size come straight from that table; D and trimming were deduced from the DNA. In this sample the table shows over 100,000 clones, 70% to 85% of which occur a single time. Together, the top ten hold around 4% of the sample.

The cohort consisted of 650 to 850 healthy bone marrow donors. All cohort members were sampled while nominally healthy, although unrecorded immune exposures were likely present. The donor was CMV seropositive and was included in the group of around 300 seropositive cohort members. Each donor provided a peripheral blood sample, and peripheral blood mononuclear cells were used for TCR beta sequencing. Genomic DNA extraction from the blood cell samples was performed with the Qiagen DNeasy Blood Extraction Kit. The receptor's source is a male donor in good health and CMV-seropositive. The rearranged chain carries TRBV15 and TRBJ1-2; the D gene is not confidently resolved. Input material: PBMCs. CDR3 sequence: CATSRDGIGYTF. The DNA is TGTGCCACCAGCAGAGATGGCATTGGCTACACCTTC.